The present entry profiles one T cell receptor (beta chain) with its context. The antigen is not known. These data are taken from a study of response to subunit inactivated influenza vaccine. Each CDR3 protein gets one entry after TCRdb re-called the RT-PCR reads with MiXCR. The sample holds a few hundred thousand distinct CDR3 sequences, 14% seen once. CDR3 size: 15 residues. Trimming pared 0 bases from V and 3 bases from J, leaving 9 bases between. CDR1 is LGHNA and CDR2 is YSLEER in the germline V gene. Study-level points and caveats: The study's authors posited that every seasonal influenza vaccination enlists few new T cells.

The receptor comes from a man in his forties or fifties who received an inactivated influenza vaccine. The rearrangement joins TRBV4-3 to TRBJ2-1; no firm D call. Sequences were derived from PBMCs from blood, sampled 11 to 12 days after vaccination. The CDR3 loop is CASSQDWSVYNEQFF. The CDR3 DNA reads TGCGCCAGCAGCCAAGATTGGTCCGTCTACAATGAGCAGTTCTTC.